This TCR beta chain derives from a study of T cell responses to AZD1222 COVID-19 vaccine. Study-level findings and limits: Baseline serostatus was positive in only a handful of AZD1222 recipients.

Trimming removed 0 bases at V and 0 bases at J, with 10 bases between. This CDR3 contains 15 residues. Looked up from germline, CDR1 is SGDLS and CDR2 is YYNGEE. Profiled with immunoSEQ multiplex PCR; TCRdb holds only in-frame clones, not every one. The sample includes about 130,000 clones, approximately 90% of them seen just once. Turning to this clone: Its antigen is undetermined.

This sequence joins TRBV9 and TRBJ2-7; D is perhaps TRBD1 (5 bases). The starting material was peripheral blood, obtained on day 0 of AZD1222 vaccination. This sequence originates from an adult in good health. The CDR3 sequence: CASSVGQSISYEQYF. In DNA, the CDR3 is TGTGCCAGCAGCGTAGGACAGTCGATCTCCTACGAGCAGTACTTC.